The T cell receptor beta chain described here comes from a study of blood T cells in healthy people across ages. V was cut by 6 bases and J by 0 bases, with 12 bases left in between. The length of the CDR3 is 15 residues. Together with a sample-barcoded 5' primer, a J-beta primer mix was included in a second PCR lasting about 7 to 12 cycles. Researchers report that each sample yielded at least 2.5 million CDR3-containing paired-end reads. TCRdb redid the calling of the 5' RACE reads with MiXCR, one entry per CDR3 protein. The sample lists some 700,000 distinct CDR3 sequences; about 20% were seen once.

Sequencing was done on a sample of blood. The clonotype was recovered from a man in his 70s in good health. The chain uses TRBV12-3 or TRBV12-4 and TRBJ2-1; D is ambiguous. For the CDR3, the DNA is TGTGCCAGCAGACCACAGATTAGCTCCTACAATGAGCAGTTCTTC. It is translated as CASRPQISSYNEQFF.